The sequence of this T cell receptor (beta chain) was determined in a study of cytomegalovirus exposure and HLA in healthy donors. Study information: The 95 to 150 validation repertoires and the approximately 700 first-cohort repertoires shared a platform, a later analysis reported. General observations from the study: That first-cohort TCR clusters tended to co-occur in the 120 or so validation repertoires was found in a later analysis. In vitro, a few CMV-associated chains proved specific for CMV antigens. Altogether, about 160 TCR beta chains were recorded as cytomegalovirus-associated.

The junction had 5 bases not matched to a gene; V was cut back by 4 bases and J by 7 bases. CDR3 length equals 14 residues. Germline loops: CDR1 SGHNT, CDR2 YYREEE (reference sequence). Measured with immunoSEQ multiplex PCR; TCRdb has only the in-frame clones, and not every one. Here the sample spans about 200,000 clones, roughly 81% being singletons. Concerning this clone itself: Its antigen is still unknown.

The TCR was taken from a woman aged 25-40 years in good health and CMV-seronegative. Sequenced: PBMCs. The chain uses TRBV5-4 and TRBJ1-3, with TRBD1 matching over 10 bases. The CDR3 loop reads CASSPRQGANTIYF. The CDR3 nucleotides are TGTGCCAGCAGCCCTAGACAGGGGGCGAACACCATATATTTT. The full variable domain, its missing parts supplied by reference TRBV5-4 and TRBJ1-3, is ETGVTQSPTHLIKTRGQQVTLRCSSQSGHNTVSWYQQALGQGPQFIFQYYREEENGRGNFPPRFSGLQFPNYSSELNVNALELDDSALYLCASSPRQGANTIYFGEGSWLTVV.